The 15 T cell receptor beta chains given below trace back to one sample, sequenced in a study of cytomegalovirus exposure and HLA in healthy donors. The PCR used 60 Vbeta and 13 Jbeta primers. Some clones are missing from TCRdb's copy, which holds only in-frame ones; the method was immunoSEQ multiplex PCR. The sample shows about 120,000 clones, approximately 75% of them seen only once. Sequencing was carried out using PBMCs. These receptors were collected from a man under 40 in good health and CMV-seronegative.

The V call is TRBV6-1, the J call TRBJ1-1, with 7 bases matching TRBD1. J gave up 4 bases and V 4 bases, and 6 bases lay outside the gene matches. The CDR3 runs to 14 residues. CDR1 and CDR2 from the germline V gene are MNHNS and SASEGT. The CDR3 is CASSAGDSITEAFF. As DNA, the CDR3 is TGTGCCAGCAGTGCGGGGGACAGCATCACTGAAGCTTTCTTT.

Here the CDR3 reads CASSIEDRGHSGANVLTF. CDR3 coding DNA: TGTGCCAGCAGCATCGAGGACAGGGGTCATTCTGGGGCCAACGTCCTGACTTTC. The chain combines TRBV21-1 with TRBJ2-6; TRBD1 is the table's D call and was not checked against the DNA. TRBV21-1 is labeled a pseudogene. The CDR3 length is 18 residues.

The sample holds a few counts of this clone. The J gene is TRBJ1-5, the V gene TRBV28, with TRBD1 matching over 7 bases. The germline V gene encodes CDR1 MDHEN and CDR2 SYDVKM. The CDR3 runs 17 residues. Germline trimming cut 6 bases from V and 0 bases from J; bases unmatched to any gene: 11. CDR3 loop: CASRRQGWGSSNQPQHF. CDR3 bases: TGTGCCAGCAGAAGACAGGGATGGGGGTCTAGCAATCAGCCCCAGCATTTT.

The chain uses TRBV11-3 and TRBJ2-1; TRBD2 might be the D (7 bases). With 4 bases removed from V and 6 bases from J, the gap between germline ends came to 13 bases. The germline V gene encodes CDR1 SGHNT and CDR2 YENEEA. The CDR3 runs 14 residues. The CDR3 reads CASSWGRGSNEQFF. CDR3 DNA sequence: TGTGCCAGCAGCTGGGGGAGGGGGAGCAATGAGCAGTTCTTC.

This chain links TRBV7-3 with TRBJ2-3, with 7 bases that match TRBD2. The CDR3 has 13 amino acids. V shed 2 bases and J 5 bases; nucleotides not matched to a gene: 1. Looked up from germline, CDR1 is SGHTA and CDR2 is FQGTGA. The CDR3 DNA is TGTGCCAGCAGCTTAGCGGGGGAAGATACGCAGTATTTT. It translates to CASSLAGEDTQYF.

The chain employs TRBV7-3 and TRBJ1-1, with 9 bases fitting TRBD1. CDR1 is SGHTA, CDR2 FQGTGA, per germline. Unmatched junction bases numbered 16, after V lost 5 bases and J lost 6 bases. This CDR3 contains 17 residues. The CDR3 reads CASSPTGGISSTSEAFF. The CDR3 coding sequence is TGTGCCAGCAGCCCAACAGGGGGCATATCATCTACCTCTGAAGCTTTCTTT.

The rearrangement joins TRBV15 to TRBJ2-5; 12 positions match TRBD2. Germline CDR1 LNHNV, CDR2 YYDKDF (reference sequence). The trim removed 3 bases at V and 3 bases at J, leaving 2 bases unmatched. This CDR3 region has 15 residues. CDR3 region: CATSRTSGGKETQYF. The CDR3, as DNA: TGTGCCACCAGCAGGACTAGCGGGGGAAAAGAGACCCAGTACTTC.

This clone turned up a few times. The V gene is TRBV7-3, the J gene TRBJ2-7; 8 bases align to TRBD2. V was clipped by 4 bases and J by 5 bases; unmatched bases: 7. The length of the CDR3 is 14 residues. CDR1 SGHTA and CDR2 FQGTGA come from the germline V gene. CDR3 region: CASSSGLDNHEQYF. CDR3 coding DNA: TGTGCCAGCAGCTCGGGACTAGATAACCACGAGCAGTACTTC.

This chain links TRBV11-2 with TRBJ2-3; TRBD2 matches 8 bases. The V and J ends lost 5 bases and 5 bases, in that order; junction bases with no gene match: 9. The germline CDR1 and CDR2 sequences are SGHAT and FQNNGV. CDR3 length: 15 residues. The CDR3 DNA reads TGTGCCAGCAGCGAGTTCGGGGGGGAACGAGATACGCAGTATTTT. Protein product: CASSEFGGERDTQYF.

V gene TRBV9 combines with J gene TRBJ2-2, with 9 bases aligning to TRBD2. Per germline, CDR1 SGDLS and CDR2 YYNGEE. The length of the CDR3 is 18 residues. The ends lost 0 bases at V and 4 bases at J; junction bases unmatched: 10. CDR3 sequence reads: CASSVVRGSGGFTGELFF. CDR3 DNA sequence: TGTGCCAGCAGCGTAGTTCGTGGTAGCGGGGGTTTCACCGGGGAGCTGTTTTTT.

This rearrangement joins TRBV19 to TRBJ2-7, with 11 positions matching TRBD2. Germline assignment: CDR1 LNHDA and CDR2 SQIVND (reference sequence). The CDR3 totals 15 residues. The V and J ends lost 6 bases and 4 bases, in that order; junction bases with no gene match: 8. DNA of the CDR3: TGTGCCAGTAGCATTAGCGGGGGGGCTTCTTACGAGCAGTACTTC. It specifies CASSISGGASYEQYF.

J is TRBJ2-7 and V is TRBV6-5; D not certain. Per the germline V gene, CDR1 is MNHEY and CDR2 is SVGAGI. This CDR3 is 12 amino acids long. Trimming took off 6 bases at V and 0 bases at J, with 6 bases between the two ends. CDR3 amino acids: CASSAPSYEQYF. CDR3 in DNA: TGTGCCAGCAGCGCGCCCTCCTACGAGCAGTACTTC.

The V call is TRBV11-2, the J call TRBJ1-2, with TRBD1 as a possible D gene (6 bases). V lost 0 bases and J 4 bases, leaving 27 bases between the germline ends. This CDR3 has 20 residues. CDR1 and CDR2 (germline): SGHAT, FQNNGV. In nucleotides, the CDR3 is TGTGCCAGCAGCTTAGATCCTTCCACAGGGACGGGGCCTGAGGGCTATGGCTACACCTTC. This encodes CASSLDPSTGTGPEGYGYTF.

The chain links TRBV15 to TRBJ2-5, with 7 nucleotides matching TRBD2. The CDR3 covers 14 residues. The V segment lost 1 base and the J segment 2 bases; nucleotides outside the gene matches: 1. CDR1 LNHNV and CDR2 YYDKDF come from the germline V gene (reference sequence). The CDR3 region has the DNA TGTGCCACCAGCAGAGCGGGGGGACAAGAGACCCAGTACTTC. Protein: CATSRAGGQETQYF.

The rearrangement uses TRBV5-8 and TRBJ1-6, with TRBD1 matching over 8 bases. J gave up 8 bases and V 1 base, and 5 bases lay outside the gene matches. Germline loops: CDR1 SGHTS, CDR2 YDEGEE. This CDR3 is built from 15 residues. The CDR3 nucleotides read TGTGCCAGCAGCTTGCGGACAGGGAATCATTCACCCCTCCACTTT. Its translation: CASSLRTGNHSPLHF. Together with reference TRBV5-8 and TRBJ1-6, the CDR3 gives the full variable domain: EAGVTQSPTHLIKTRGQQATLRCSPISGHTSVYWYQQALGLGLQFLLWYDEGEERNRGNFPPRFSGRQFPNYSSELNVNALELEDSALYLCASSLRTGNHSPLHFGNGTRLTVT.